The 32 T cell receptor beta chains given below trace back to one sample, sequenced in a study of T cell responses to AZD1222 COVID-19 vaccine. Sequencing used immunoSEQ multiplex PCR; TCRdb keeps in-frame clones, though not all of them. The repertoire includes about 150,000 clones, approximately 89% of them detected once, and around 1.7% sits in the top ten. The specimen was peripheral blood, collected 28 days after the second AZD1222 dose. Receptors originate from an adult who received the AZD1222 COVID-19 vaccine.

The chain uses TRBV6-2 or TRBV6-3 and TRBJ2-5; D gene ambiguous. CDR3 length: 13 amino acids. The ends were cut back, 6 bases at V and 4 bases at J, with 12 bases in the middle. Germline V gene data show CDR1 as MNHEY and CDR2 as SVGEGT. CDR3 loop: CASSDPTTETQYF. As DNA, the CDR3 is TGTGCCAGCAGCGATCCAACTACAGAGACCCAGTACTTC.

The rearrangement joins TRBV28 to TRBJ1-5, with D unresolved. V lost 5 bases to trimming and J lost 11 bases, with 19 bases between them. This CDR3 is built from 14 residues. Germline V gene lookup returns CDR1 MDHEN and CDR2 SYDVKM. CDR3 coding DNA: TGTGCCAGCAGTGTACCACCCGACGTGACGGCCCAGCATTTT. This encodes CASSVPPDVTAQHF. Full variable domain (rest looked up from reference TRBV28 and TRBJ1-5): DVKVTQSSRYLVKRTGEKVFLECVQDMDHENMFWYRQDPGLGLRLIYFSYDVKMKEKGDIPEGYSVSREKKERFSLILESASTNQTSMYLCASSVPPDVTAQHFGDGTRLSIL.

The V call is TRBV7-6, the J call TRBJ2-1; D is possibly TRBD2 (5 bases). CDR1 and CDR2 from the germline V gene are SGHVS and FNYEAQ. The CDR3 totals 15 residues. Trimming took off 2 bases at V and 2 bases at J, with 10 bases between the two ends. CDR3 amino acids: CASSLSVLAYNEQFF. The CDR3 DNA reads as TGTGCCAGCAGCTTATCAGTACTAGCCTACAATGAGCAGTTCTTC.

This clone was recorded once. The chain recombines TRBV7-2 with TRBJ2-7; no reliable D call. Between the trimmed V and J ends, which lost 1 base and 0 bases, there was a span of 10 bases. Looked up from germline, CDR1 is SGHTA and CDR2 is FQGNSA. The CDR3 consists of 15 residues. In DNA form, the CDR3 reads TGTGCCAGCAGCTTAGAGGCAGGCGGCTCCTACGAGCAGTACTTC. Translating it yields CASSLEAGGSYEQYF. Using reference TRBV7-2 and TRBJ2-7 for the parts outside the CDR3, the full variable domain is GAGVSQSPSNKVTEKGKDVELRCDPISGHTALYWYRQSLGQGLEFLIYFQGNSAPDKSGLPSDRFSAERTGGSVSTLTIQRTQQEDSAVYLCASSLEAGGSYEQYFGPGTRLTVT.

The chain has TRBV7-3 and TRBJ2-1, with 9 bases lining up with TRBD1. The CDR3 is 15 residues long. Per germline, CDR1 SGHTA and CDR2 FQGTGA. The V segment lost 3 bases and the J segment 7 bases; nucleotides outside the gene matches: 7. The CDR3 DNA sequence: TGTGCCAGCAGCTTGGGACAGGGAGCTAGGAATGAGCAGTTCTTC. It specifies CASSLGQGARNEQFF.

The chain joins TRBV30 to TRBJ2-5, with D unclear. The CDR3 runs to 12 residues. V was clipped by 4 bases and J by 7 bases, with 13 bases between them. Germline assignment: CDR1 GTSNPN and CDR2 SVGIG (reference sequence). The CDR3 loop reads CAWIKTTGTQYF. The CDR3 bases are TGTGCCTGGATTAAAACAACCGGGACCCAGTACTTC.

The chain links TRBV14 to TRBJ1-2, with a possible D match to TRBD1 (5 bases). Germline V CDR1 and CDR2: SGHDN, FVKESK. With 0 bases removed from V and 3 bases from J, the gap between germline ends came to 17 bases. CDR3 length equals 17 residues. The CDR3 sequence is CASSQEAGWDGHYGYTF. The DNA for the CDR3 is TGTGCCAGCAGCCAAGAGGCGGGCTGGGACGGACACTATGGCTACACCTTC.

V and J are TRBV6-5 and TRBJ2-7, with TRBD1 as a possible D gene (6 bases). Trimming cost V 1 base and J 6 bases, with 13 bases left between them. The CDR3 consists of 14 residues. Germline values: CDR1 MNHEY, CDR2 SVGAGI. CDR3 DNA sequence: TGTGCCAGCAGTTACTGGCAGCAAGGGGGCGAGCAGTACTTC. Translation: CASSYWQQGGEQYF.

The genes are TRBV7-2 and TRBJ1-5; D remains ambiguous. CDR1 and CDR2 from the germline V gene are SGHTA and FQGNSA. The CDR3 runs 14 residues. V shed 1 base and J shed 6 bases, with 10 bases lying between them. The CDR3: CASSLVYGPQPQHF. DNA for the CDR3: TGTGCCAGCAGCTTAGTATATGGTCCTCAGCCCCAGCATTTT.

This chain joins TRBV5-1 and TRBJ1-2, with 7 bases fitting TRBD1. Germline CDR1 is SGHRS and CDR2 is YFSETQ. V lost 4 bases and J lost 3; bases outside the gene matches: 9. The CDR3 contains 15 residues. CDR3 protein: CASSHRTGRDYGYTF. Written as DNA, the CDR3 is TGCGCCAGCAGCCACCGGACAGGCAGGGACTATGGCTACACCTTC.

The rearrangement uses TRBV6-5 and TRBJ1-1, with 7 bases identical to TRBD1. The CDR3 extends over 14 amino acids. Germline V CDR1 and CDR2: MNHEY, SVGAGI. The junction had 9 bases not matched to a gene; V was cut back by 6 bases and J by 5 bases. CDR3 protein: CASRTIGQATEAFF. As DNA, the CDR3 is TGTGCCAGCAGAACGATTGGACAGGCTACTGAAGCTTTCTTT.

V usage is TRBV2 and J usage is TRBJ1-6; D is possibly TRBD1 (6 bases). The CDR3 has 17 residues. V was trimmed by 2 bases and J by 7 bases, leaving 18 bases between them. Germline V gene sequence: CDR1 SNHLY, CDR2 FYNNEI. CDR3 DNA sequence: TGTGCCAGCAGTGAACCCCGGTTTGCAGGGGCCAATTCACCCCTCCACTTT. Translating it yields CASSEPRFAGANSPLHF.

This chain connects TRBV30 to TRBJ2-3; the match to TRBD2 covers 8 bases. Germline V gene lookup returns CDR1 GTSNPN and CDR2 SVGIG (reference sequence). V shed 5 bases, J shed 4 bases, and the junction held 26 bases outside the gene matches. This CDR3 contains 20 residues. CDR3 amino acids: CAWERVSGTRLRDGADTQYF. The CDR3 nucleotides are TGTGCCTGGGAAAGGGTCTCCGGGACTAGACTACGAGATGGGGCAGATACGCAGTATTTT. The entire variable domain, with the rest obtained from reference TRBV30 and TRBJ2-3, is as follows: SQTIHQWPATLVQPVGSPLSLECTVEGTSNPNLYWYRQAAGRGLQLLFYSVGIGQISSEVPQNLSASRPQDRQFILSSKKLLLSDSGFYLCAWERVSGTRLRDGADTQYFGPGTRLTVL.

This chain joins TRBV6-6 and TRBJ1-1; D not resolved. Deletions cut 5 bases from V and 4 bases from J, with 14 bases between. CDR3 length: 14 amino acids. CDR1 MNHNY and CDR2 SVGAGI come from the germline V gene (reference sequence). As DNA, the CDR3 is TGTGCCAGCAGTCCCTTCGTGAAGGGCACTGAAGCTTTCTTT. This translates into CASSPFVKGTEAFF.

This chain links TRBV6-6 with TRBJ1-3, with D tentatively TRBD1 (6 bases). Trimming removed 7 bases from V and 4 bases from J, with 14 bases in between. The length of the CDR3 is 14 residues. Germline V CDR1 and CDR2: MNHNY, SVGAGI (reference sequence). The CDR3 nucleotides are TGTGCCAGCACCCAAGGGGGGACCGGAAACACCATATATTTT. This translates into CASTQGGTGNTIYF.

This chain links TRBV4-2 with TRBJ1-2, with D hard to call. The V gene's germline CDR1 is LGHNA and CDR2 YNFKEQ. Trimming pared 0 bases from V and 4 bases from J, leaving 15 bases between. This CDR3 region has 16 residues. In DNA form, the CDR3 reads TGTGCCAGCAGCCAAGAGGGTAGGCTCTATCTCTATGGCTACACCTTC. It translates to CASSQEGRLYLYGYTF.

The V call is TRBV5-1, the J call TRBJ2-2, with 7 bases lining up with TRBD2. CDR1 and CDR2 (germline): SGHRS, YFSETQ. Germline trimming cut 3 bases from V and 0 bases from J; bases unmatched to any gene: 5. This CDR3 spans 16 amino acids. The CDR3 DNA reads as TGCGCCAGCAGCTCGTTCGGGAGGTCGAACACCGGGGAGCTGTTTTTT. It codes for CASSSFGRSNTGELFF.

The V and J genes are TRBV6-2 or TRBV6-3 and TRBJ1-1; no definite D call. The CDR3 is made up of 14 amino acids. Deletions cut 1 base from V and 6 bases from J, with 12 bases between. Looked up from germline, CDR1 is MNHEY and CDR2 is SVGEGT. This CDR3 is CASSYYFFTSEAFF. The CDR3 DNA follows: TGTGCCAGCAGTTACTACTTTTTCACCTCTGAAGCTTTCTTT.

The CDR3 is CAISQQGSQPQHF. CDR3 bases: TGTGCCATCAGCCAACAGGGTTCACAGCCCCAGCATTTT. This rearrangement joins TRBV10-3 to TRBJ1-5; maybe TRBD1 (6 bases). The germline V gene has CDR1 ENHRY and CDR2 SYGVKD. The V end was cut by 6 bases, the J end by 7 bases, with 13 bases between. CDR3 size: 13 residues.

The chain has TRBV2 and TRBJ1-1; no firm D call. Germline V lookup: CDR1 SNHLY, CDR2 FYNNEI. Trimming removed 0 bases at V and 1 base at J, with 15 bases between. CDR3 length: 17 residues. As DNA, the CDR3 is TGTGCCAGCAGTGAAGCGGCCGCCTGGATGGGGAACACTGAAGCTTTCTTT. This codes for CASSEAAAWMGNTEAFF.

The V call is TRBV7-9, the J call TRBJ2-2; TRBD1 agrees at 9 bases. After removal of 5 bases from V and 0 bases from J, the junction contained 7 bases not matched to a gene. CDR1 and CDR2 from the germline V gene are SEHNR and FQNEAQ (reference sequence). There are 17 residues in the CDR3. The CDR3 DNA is TGTGCCAGCAGCGGACCGACAGGGGGAGCGAACACCGGGGAGCTGTTTTTT. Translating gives CASSGPTGGANTGELFF.

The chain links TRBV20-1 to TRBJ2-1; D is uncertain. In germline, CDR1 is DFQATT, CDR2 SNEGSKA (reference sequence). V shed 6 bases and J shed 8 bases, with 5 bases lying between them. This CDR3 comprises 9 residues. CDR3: CSAKDEQFF. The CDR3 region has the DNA TGCAGTGCCAAGGATGAGCAGTTCTTC.

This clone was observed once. In DNA form, the CDR3 reads TGCGCCAGCAGCCGAATTCGGACTAGCGGGAGAGGGGAGCAGTACTTC. It is translated as CASSRIRTSGRGEQYF. V and J are TRBV4-1 and TRBJ2-7, with 13 bases identical to TRBD2. Trimming cost V 4 bases and J 7 bases; bases outside gene matches: 10. CDR1 and CDR2 (germline): MGHRA, YSYEKL. CDR3 size: 16 residues.

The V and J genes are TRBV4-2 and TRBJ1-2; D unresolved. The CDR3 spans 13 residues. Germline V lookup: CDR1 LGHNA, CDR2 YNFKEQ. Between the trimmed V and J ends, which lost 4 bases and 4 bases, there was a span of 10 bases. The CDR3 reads CASSLEPRYGYTF. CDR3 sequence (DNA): TGTGCCAGCAGCCTAGAGCCCCGCTATGGCTACACCTTC.

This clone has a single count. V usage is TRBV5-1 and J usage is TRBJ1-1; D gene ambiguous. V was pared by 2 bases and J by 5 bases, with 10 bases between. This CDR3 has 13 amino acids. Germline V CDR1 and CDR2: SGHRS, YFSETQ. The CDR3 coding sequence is TGCGCCAGCAGCTTTCGCACCGCGACTGAAGCTTTCTTT. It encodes CASSFRTATEAFF. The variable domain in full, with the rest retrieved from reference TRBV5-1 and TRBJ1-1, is KAGVTQTPRYLIKTRGQQVTLSCSPISGHRSVSWYQQTPGQGLQFLFEYFSETQRNKGNFPGRFSGRQFSNSRSEMNVSTLELGDSALYLCASSFRTATEAFFGQGTRLTVV.

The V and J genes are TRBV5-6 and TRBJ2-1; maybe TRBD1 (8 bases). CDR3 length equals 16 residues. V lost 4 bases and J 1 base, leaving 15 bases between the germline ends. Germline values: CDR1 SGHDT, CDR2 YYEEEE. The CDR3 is CASSRQGRVSYNEQFF. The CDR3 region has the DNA TGTGCCAGCAGCCGACAGGGGAGGGTGTCCTACAATGAGCAGTTCTTC.

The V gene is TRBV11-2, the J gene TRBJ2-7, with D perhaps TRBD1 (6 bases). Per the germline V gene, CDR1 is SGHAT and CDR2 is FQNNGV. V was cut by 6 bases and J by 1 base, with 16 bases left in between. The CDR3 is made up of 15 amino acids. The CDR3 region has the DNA TGTGCCAGCAGTATCAGGGGCAGGGGATCCTACGAGCAGTACTTC. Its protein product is CASSIRGRGSYEQYF.

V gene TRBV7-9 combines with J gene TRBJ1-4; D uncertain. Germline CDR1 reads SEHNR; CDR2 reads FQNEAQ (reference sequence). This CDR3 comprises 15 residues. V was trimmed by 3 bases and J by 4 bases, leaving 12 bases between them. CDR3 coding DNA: TGTGCCAGCAGCTTTAGCCCCGGCGGTAATGAAAAACTGTTTTTT. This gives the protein CASSFSPGGNEKLFF.

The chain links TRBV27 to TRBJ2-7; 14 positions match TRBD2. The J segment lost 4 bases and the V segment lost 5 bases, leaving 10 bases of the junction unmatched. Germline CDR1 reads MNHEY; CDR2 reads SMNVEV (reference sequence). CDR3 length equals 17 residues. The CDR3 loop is CASSPRLAGGSLYEQYF. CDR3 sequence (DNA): TGTGCCAGCAGTCCTAGACTAGCGGGAGGGTCCCTATACGAGCAGTACTTC.

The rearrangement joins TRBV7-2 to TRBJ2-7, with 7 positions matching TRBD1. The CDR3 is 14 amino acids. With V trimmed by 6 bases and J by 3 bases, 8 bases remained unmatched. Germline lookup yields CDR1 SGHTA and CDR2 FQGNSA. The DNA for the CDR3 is TGTGCCAGCAGTTTCCGGACAGGAAACTACGAGCAGTACTTC. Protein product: CASSFRTGNYEQYF.

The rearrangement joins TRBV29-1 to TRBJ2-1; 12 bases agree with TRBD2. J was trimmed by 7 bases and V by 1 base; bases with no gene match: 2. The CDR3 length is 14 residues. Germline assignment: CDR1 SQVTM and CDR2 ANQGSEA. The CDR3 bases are TGCAGCGTTGAAGGGCTAGCGGGAGGGAATGAGCAGTTCTTC. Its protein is CSVEGLAGGNEQFF.

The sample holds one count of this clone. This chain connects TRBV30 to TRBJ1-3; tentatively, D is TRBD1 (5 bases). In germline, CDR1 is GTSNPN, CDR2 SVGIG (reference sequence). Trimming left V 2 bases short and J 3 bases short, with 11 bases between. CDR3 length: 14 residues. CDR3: CAWSLWGIGNTIYF. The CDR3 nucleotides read TGTGCCTGGAGTCTTTGGGGGATTGGAAACACCATATATTTT.